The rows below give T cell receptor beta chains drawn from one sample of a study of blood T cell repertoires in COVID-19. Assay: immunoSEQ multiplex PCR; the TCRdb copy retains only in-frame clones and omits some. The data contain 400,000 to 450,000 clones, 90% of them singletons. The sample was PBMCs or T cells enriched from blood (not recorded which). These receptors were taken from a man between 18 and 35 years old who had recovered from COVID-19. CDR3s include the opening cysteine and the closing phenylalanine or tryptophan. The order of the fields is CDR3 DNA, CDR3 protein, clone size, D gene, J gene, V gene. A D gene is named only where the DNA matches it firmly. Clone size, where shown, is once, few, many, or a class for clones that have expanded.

DNA: TGTGCCAGCAGCGTAGGAGAGGGAGGCAATCAGCCCCAGCATTTT
CDR3: CASSVGEGGNQPQHF
size: -
D: -
J: TRBJ1-5
V: TRBV9

DNA: TGCGCCAGCAGCATTGGACAGGGGGCGTTATACGAGCAGTACTTC
CDR3: CASSIGQGALYEQYF
size: -
D: TRBD1
J: TRBJ2-7
V: TRBV5-1

DNA: TGTGCCAGCAGCCAAGAGAGGAGGGGGCGAGCAGGGGAGCTGTTTTTT
CDR3: CASSQERRGRAGELFF
size: -
D: -
J: TRBJ2-2
V: TRBV3-1/TRBV3-2

DNA: TGTGCCAGCAAGCAGGGTACTAGCGGAGCCTACGAGCAGTACTTC
CDR3: CASKQGTSGAYEQYF
size: -
D: TRBD2
J: TRBJ2-7
V: TRBV27

DNA: TGTGCCAGCAGCTTAGGACAGGCCAGTCCTTATGGCTTT
CDR3: CASSLGQASPYGF
size: -
D: -
J: TRBJ1-1
V: TRBV7-9

DNA: TGTGCCAGCAGTCCCCTGGGGGGGAGGGCTTTCTTT
CDR3: CASSPLGGRAFF
size: -
D: -
J: TRBJ1-1
V: TRBV28

DNA: TGTGCCAGTAGTAACGCCGGACAGCCCACCTACGAGCAGTACTTC
CDR3: CASSNAGQPTYEQYF
size: -
D: -
J: TRBJ2-7
V: TRBV19

DNA: TGTGCCAGCAGCCTACTAGCGGGGCCGGGTGAGCAGTTCTTC
CDR3: CASSLLAGPGEQFF
size: -
D: TRBD2
J: TRBJ2-1
V: TRBV6-5

DNA: TGTGCCAGCAGCTTAATTGGCTCAGGGGGGATGAACACTGAAGCTTTCTTT
CDR3: CASSLIGSGGMNTEAFF
size: -
D: TRBD1
J: TRBJ1-1
V: TRBV7-3

DNA: TGTGCCAGCAGTGAACTATACTATGGCTACACCTTC
CDR3: CASSELYYGYTF
size: once
D: -
J: TRBJ1-2
V: TRBV6-1

DNA: TGTGCCAGTAAACCGACAGGGTATTCACCCCTCCACTTT
CDR3: CASKPTGYSPLHF
size: -
D: TRBD1
J: TRBJ1-6
V: TRBV27

DNA: TGCGCCAGCAGCCACCCGGGACAGGGGGTAGATACGCAGTATTTT
CDR3: CASSHPGQGVDTQYF
size: -
D: TRBD1
J: TRBJ2-3
V: TRBV4-1

DNA: TGTGCCACCAGCAGACGTGGACCCCGGAGGGACTCACCCCTCCACTTT
CDR3: CATSRRGPRRDSPLHF
size: -
D: -
J: TRBJ1-6
V: TRBV15

DNA: TGTGCCAGCAGCCAACAGAGCAGCGGGAGCATCTCTGAGCAGTTCTTC
CDR3: CASSQQSSGSISEQFF
size: -
D: TRBD2
J: TRBJ2-1
V: TRBV3-1/TRBV3-2

DNA: TGTGCCAGCAGCCCCGGGACTAGCGGGAGGGATCAGCAGTACTTC
CDR3: CASSPGTSGRDQQYF
size: -
D: TRBD2
J: TRBJ2-7
V: TRBV9

DNA: TGTGCCAGCAGCCAATCTCCCTACGAGCAGTACTTC
CDR3: CASSQSPYEQYF
size: -
D: -
J: TRBJ2-7
V: TRBV3-1/TRBV3-2

DNA: TGTGCCAGCAGCCTCTCGGGACTCCTGAACACTGAAGCTTTCTTT
CDR3: CASSLSGLLNTEAFF
size: -
D: -
J: TRBJ1-1
V: TRBV7-9

DNA: TGTGCCAGCAGTTTGGGTGGTAGCGGGAGGTTCCAGCAGTTCTTC
CDR3: CASSLGGSGRFQQFF
size: -
D: TRBD2
J: TRBJ2-1
V: TRBV28

DNA: TGTGCCAGCAGCAGGGACAATTCCTACGAGCAGTACTTC
CDR3: CASSRDNSYEQYF
size: -
D: -
J: TRBJ2-7
V: TRBV12-3/TRBV12-4

DNA: TGTGCCAGCAGCCAATTAGGGACAGGGGGAGCCATTCAGTACTTC
CDR3: CASSQLGTGGAIQYF
size: -
D: TRBD1
J: TRBJ2-4
V: TRBV3-1/TRBV3-2

DNA: TGCGCCAGCAGCCCCAGGACAGGGGGCCATCAGAACACTGAAGCTTTCTTT
CDR3: CASSPRTGGHQNTEAFF
size: -
D: TRBD1
J: TRBJ1-1
V: TRBV4-1

DNA: TGTGCCAGCTCCCTCCGACTGGCTCACTCATATACGCAGTATTTT
CDR3: CASSLRLAHSYTQYF
size: -
D: -
J: TRBJ2-3
V: TRBV18

DNA: TGTGCCAGCACCCCGACAGGGCTGGATTCACCCCTCCACTTT
CDR3: CASTPTGLDSPLHF
size: -
D: TRBD1
J: TRBJ1-6
V: TRBV28

DNA: TGCAGCGCCGGGAGGGGACAGGGCCTCCAAGAGACCCAGTACTTC
CDR3: CSAGRGQGLQETQYF
size: -
D: -
J: TRBJ2-5
V: TRBV29-1

DNA: TGTGTCAGTATAGGGGGTACAGATACGCAGTATTTT
CDR3: CVSIGGTDTQYF
size: -
D: -
J: TRBJ2-3
V: TRBV7-5

DNA: TGTGCCAGTAGTATAGACGGGATTTTCGTCGGGGAGCTGTTTTTT
CDR3: CASSIDGIFVGELFF
size: -
D: -
J: TRBJ2-2
V: TRBV19

DNA: TGTGCCAGCAGTGAAACAGGGACCAGAGTCGATGGCTACACCTTC
CDR3: CASSETGTRVDGYTF
size: -
D: -
J: TRBJ1-2
V: TRBV2

DNA: TGTGCCAGCAGCTTAGCCCACAGGATGAACACTGAAGCTTTCTTT
CDR3: CASSLAHRMNTEAFF
size: -
D: -
J: TRBJ1-1
V: TRBV7-9

DNA: TGTGCCAGCAGCGAAACAGGGGCCGGCTACACCTTC
CDR3: CASSETGAGYTF
size: -
D: TRBD1
J: TRBJ1-2
V: TRBV9

DNA: TGTGCCAGCATCCCTGCGGGGGTAAATCAGCCCCAGCATTTT
CDR3: CASIPAGVNQPQHF
size: -
D: -
J: TRBJ1-5
V: TRBV5-6